This record looks at one T cell receptor (beta chain) sequence and its context. Its target is not known. Individuals having autoimmune disease history or systemic immunosuppression were not enrolled. This specimen comes from a study of OX40 agonist ivuxolimab in advanced cancers. Study context: Administration of intravenous ivuxolimab to patients occurred every 2 weeks at 0.01 to 10 mg/kg.

Whole-study findings and limits: Among the nonresponders, some also had low normalized T-cell clonal expansion.

The repertoire was sequenced with immunoSEQ multiplex PCR; TCRdb's copy has only in-frame clones and lacks some. This sample has under 70,000 clones; approximately 86% occur once, and the top ten carry approximately 0.99%. V dropped 3 bases and J dropped 6 bases, with 11 bases sitting between them. Germline V gene lookup returns CDR1 SNHLY and CDR2 FYNNEI. The CDR3 totals 14 residues. The TCR originated in an adult with an advanced solid tumor such as melanoma, head and neck, liver or kidney cancer. The V call is TRBV2, the J call TRBJ2-2; TRBD1 might be the D (5 bases). The sequencing here drew on CD4+ or CD8+ T cells sorted from blood, taken in a trial of the OX40 agonist ivuxolimab. This CDR3 is CASSEGLVAGELFF. Written as DNA, the CDR3 is TGTGCCAGCAGTGAGGGGCTCGTCGCCGGGGAGCTGTTTTTT.